This TCR beta chain was identified during a study of radiotherapy plus CTLA-4 blockade in lung cancer. Germline values: CDR1 SGHRS, CDR2 YFSETQ. Between the trimmed V and J ends, which lost 0 bases and 4 bases, there was a span of 10 bases. This CDR3 has 14 amino acids. In the case of this clone: Antigen: not known.

Profiled with immunoSEQ multiplex PCR; TCRdb holds only in-frame clones, not every one. The sample shows about 95,000 clones, around 86% of them seen only once. Focal radiation and CTLA-4 blockade (ipilimumab) were tested in chemo-refractory metastatic non-small-cell lung cancer patients. Study results and caveats: Response was reportedly best predicted by early blood T cell clone dynamics, with interferon-beta. Clones derived from tumor TCRs expanded in blood after radiotherapy plus ipilimumab.

This clonotype was obtained from a human donor with non-small cell lung cancer who had a partial response to radiotherapy plus ipilimumab. The sample was peripheral blood, taken from a patient treated with radiotherapy plus ipilimumab. The rearrangement joins TRBV5-1 to TRBJ1-2; maybe TRBD1 (5 bases). The CDR3 DNA reads TGCGCCAGCAGCTTGGAGGCAGGGCTCTATGGCTACACCTTC. Amino acids: CASSLEAGLYGYTF.